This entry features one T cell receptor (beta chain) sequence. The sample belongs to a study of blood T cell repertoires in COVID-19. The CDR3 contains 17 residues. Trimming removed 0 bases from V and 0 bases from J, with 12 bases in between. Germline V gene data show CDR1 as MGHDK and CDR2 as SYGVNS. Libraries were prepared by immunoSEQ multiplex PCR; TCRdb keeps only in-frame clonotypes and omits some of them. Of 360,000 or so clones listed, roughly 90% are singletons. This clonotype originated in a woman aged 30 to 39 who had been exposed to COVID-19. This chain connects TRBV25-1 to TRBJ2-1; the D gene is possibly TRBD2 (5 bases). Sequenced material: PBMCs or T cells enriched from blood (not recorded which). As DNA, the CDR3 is TGTGCCAGCAGTGAATATGGTGGGAGCGGCTCCTACAATGAGCAGTTCTTC. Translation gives CASSEYGGSGSYNEQFF.